One and the same sample provided the 26 T cell receptor beta chains below, sequenced in a study of T-cell reconstitution after alpha-beta-depleted transplantation in children. Construction of the TCRbeta library involved unique molecular identifiers. TCRdb itself ran the PCR reads through MiXCR, one entry per CDR3 protein. The table shows 500,000 to 750,000 distinct CDR3 sequences, with 10% to 15% occurring only once. The sequencing used PBMCs, mostly from graft donor cells, collected 360 days after TCRalphabeta/CD19-depleted stem cell transplant. These receptors originate from a male patient between 10 and 17 years old who had a stem cell transplant for acute myeloid leukemia, so the T cells may come from the graft donor.

V usage is TRBV20-1 and J usage is TRBJ2-1, with TRBD1 identical over 7 bases. V shed 3 bases and J 8 bases; nucleotides not matched to a gene: 7. Germline assignment: CDR1 DFQATT and CDR2 SNEGSKA (reference sequence). There are 13 residues in the CDR3. CDR3 loop: CSARGERGHEQFF. In DNA, the CDR3 is TGCAGTGCTAGGGGGGAAAGGGGGCATGAGCAGTTCTTC.

This clonotype was counted a few times. This chain links TRBV15 with TRBJ2-1; TRBD2 might be the D (5 bases). The V gene's germline CDR1 is LNHNV and CDR2 YYDKDF (reference sequence). This CDR3 spans 12 amino acids. V lost 0 bases, J lost 10 bases, and 7 bases lay in between. CDR3 coding DNA: TGTGCCACCAGCAGAGATGGAGGCGAGCAGTTCTTC. It yields the protein CATSRDGGEQFF.

The V gene is TRBV24-1, the J gene TRBJ2-2, with D possibly TRBD2 on 5 matching bases. V lost 7 bases and J 2 bases, leaving 10 bases between the germline ends. This CDR3 is built from 14 residues. Germline loops: CDR1 KGHDR, CDR2 SFDVKD. The CDR3 protein is CATRGAANTGELFF. In DNA form, the CDR3 reads TGTGCCACCAGGGGAGCGGCAAACACCGGGGAGCTGTTTTTT.

This clonotype was recorded a few times. The V gene is TRBV5-1, the J gene TRBJ2-3; 8 bases are a match to TRBD1. Unmatched junction bases numbered 5, after V lost 4 bases and J lost 1 base. Germline CDR1 reads SGHRS; CDR2 reads YFSETQ. There are 15 residues in the CDR3. The CDR3 DNA reads as TGCGCCAGCAGCAGGGACAGGAGTGGCACAGATACGCAGTATTTT. This sequence encodes CASSRDRSGTDTQYF.

The table lists this clonotype with a few counts. The chain links TRBV7-2 to TRBJ2-7; tentatively, D is TRBD2 (7 bases). The germline CDR1 and CDR2 sequences are SGHTA and FQGNSA. The CDR3 contains 21 residues. V lost 3 bases and J 7 bases, leaving 37 bases between the germline ends. DNA for the CDR3: TGTGCCAGCAGCTTCGCTAGATCAGGGGTTTGGCGGGAGTCCTCGGGTGGGGAGCAGTACTTC. Translating it yields CASSFARSGVWRESSGGEQYF.

There are a few counts of this clonotype. The rearrangement uses TRBV9 and TRBJ2-5; D is perhaps TRBD2 (7 bases). Germline V CDR1 and CDR2: SGDLS, YYNGEE. The CDR3 is 14 amino acids. V lost 7 bases to trimming and J lost 0 bases, with 13 bases between them. The CDR3 loop reads CASGGGGNQETQYF. The DNA of the CDR3 is TGTGCCAGCGGGGGGGGCGGAAACCAAGAGACCCAGTACTTC.

This sequence joins TRBV10-3 and TRBJ2-7; 9 nucleotides match TRBD2. The germline V gene has CDR1 ENHRY and CDR2 SYGVKD. The CDR3 contains 15 residues. The V and J ends lost 3 bases and 0 bases, in that order; junction bases with no gene match: 3. CDR3 protein: CAISDSLAGSYEQYF. For the CDR3, the DNA is TGTGCCATCAGTGACTCACTAGCGGGCTCCTACGAGCAGTACTTC.

This clonotype was recorded a few times. The chain links TRBV28 to TRBJ2-7; D possibly corresponds to TRBD2 (6 bases). V was trimmed by 3 bases and J by 3 bases, leaving 9 bases between them. CDR3 length: 13 amino acids. Germline V gene sequence: CDR1 MDHEN, CDR2 SYDVKM. The CDR3 sequence is CASSFGLHYEQYF. The CDR3 DNA sequence: TGTGCCAGCAGTTTTGGACTACACTACGAGCAGTACTTC. Looking up the rest from reference TRBV28 and TRBJ2-7 gives the full variable domain: DVKVTQSSRYLVKRTGEKVFLECVQDMDHENMFWYRQDPGLGLRLIYFSYDVKMKEKGDIPEGYSVSREKKERFSLILESASTNQTSMYLCASSFGLHYEQYFGPGTRLTVT.

The chain has TRBV12-3 or TRBV12-4 and TRBJ1-5, with D maybe TRBD1 (5 bases). The CDR3 totals 20 residues. Trimming pared 5 bases from V and 1 base from J, leaving 27 bases between. CDR3 protein: CASSPIMGGIPHRSNQPQHF. The CDR3 DNA reads TGTGCCAGCAGTCCAATCATGGGGGGGATCCCCCACAGGAGCAATCAGCCCCAGCATTTT.

This rearrangement joins TRBV14 to TRBJ2-5, with a tentative D call TRBD2 (6 bases). Germline-derived CDR1 and CDR2 are SGHDN and FVKESK. V dropped 4 bases and J dropped 3 bases, with 18 bases sitting between them. This CDR3 is 16 amino acids long. The CDR3 loop reads CASSRRSSASKETQYF. CDR3 coding DNA: TGTGCCAGCAGCCGTCGTTCTAGCGCCTCCAAAGAGACCCAGTACTTC.

The V call is TRBV20-1, the J call TRBJ2-1; D is perhaps TRBD2 (6 bases). V was cut by 5 bases and J by 0 bases, with 11 bases left in between. Germline V lookup: CDR1 DFQATT, CDR2 SNEGSKA (reference sequence). The CDR3 is 14 amino acids. As DNA, the CDR3 is TGCAGTGCTGCCCCGACTAGCTCCTACAATGAGCAGTTCTTC. Protein product: CSAAPTSSYNEQFF.

This clonotype was detected many times. This chain uses TRBV20-1 with TRBJ2-5; D is uncertain. The CDR3 has 13 amino acids. Looked up from germline, CDR1 is DFQATT and CDR2 is SNEGSKA (reference sequence). Between the trimmed V and J ends, which lost 2 bases and 1 base, there was a span of 8 bases. The CDR3 DNA follows: TGCAGTGCTAGACCGGCCACCCAAGAGACCCAGTACTTC. This encodes CSARPATQETQYF.

This clonotype was observed a handful of times. The chain combines TRBV11-2 with TRBJ2-5; D tentatively fits TRBD1 or TRBD2 (5 bases each). CDR1 SGHAT and CDR2 FQNNGV come from the germline V gene. The germline V and J ends were trimmed by 3 bases and 1 base, with 9 bases remaining between them. The CDR3 consists of 14 residues. CDR3 sequence reads: CASSFRGRQETQYF. For the CDR3, the DNA is TGTGCCAGCAGCTTCCGGGGCCGCCAAGAGACCCAGTACTTC.

This clonotype has a count of ten or more. V is TRBV5-5 and J is TRBJ2-2, with unresolved D. The germline V gene encodes CDR1 SGHKS and CDR2 YYEKEE (reference sequence). The V end lost 4 bases, the J end lost 8 bases, and 9 bases lay between the germline ends. The CDR3 length is 12 residues. This CDR3 reads CASSPDPGELFF. CDR3 coding DNA: TGTGCCAGCAGCCCGGACCCGGGGGAGCTGTTTTTT.

This clonotype was counted only a few times. V usage is TRBV20-1 and J usage is TRBJ2-7; 9 bases match TRBD2. The CDR3 runs 13 residues. V trimming: 3 bases; J trimming: 6 bases; junction bases outside the gene matches: 6. Per germline, CDR1 DFQATT and CDR2 SNEGSKA (reference sequence). CDR3 protein: CSASRRTSAEQYF. DNA for the CDR3: TGCAGTGCTAGCCGTCGGACTAGCGCCGAGCAGTACTTC.

This chain connects TRBV9 to TRBJ2-7; D possibly corresponds to TRBD2 (5 bases). The germline gives CDR1 SGDLS, CDR2 YYNGEE. Trimming shortened V by 4 bases and J by 5 bases, and 7 bases separated the two germline ends. This CDR3 comprises 11 residues. CDR3 in amino acids: CASSSGNEQYF. The DNA for the CDR3 is TGTGCCAGCAGCAGCGGAAACGAGCAGTACTTC.

A few counts support this clonotype. This sequence joins TRBV7-6 and TRBJ2-1; TRBD2 agrees at 12 bases. The CDR3 extends over 19 amino acids. J was trimmed by 0 bases and V by 5 bases; bases with no gene match: 11. Per the germline V gene, CDR1 is SGHVS and CDR2 is FNYEAQ. The CDR3, as DNA: TGTGCCAGCAGCCTGACTAGCGGGAGAAGATTTCACTCCTACAATGAGCAGTTCTTC. Translated, it gives CASSLTSGRRFHSYNEQFF.

The gene calls are TRBV20-1 and TRBJ1-5; the match to TRBD1 covers 9 bases. The germline gives CDR1 DFQATT, CDR2 SNEGSKA (reference sequence). The CDR3 covers 15 residues. This CDR3 reads CCARAIQGASQPQHF. The CDR3 bases are TGCTGCGCTAGAGCCATACAGGGGGCAAGTCAGCCCCAGCATTTT.

This clonotype has just a few counts. The V gene is TRBV28, the J gene TRBJ2-1; the match to TRBD1 covers 9 bases. Germline V gene sequence: CDR1 MDHEN, CDR2 SYDVKM. V shed 6 bases and J 2 bases; nucleotides not matched to a gene: 5. The CDR3 runs to 15 residues. The CDR3 DNA is TGTGCCAGCAGGCCAACAGGGGGCCCCTACAATGAGCAGTTCTTC. It translates to CASRPTGGPYNEQFF.

With respect to this clonotype: The CDR3 does not close with the conserved phenylalanine or tryptophan, likely indicating a read error. The chain links TRBV19 to TRBJ1-5; no firm D call. With 3 bases removed from V and 11 bases from J, the gap between germline ends came to 20 bases. There are 15 residues in the CDR3. The germline gives CDR1 LNHDA, CDR2 SQIVND (reference sequence). The CDR3 DNA is TGTGCCAGTAGTATCCGCCCAAGAACCCGTCGGGCCCAGCATTCT. It specifies CASSIRPRTRRAQHS.

V is TRBV12-5 and J is TRBJ2-5, with TRBD1 identical over 8 bases. CDR3 size: 13 residues. V shed 5 bases, J shed 5 bases, and the junction held 4 bases outside the gene matches. Germline V CDR1 and CDR2: LGHNT, FRNRAP. CDR3 sequence: CASGLTGVETQYF. The CDR3 DNA reads TGTGCTAGTGGTCTGACAGGGGTGGAGACCCAGTACTTC.

V is TRBV30 and J is TRBJ2-7; 10 bases are a match to TRBD2. The germline V gene has CDR1 GTSNPN and CDR2 SVGIG (reference sequence). V shed 1 base, J shed 0 bases, and the junction held 3 bases outside the gene matches. The CDR3 extends over 15 amino acids. The CDR3 nucleotides read TGTGCCTGGAGTGCCACTAGCGGGATCTCCTACGAGCAGTACTTC. Protein product: CAWSATSGISYEQYF. The full variable domain, in which reference TRBV30 and TRBJ2-7 provide the parts outside the CDR3, is SQTIHQWPATLVQPVGSPLSLECTVEGTSNPNLYWYRQAAGRGLQLLFYSVGIGQISSEVPQNLSASRPQDRQFILSSKKLLLSDSGFYLCAWSATSGISYEQYFGPGTRLTVT.

This clonotype turned up a few times. The rearrangement joins TRBV4-2 to TRBJ2-1; TRBD1 agrees at 9 bases. V lost 0 bases and J lost 5; bases outside the gene matches: 8. The CDR3 totals 17 residues. Looked up from germline, CDR1 is LGHNA and CDR2 is YNFKEQ. The CDR3 loop reads CASSQDTGGSLNNEQFF. DNA of the CDR3: TGTGCCAGCAGCCAAGATACAGGGGGCTCACTAAACAATGAGCAGTTCTTC.

This clonotype was observed many times. The chain combines TRBV20-1 with TRBJ2-7, with 8 positions matching TRBD1. This CDR3 is built from 14 residues. Trimming removed 5 bases from V and 2 bases from J; junction bases left unmatched: 8. Germline assignment: CDR1 DFQATT and CDR2 SNEGSKA (reference sequence). The CDR3 reads CSASTGVITYEQYF. The CDR3 DNA sequence: TGCAGTGCTTCGACAGGGGTGATAACCTACGAGCAGTACTTC.

The J gene is TRBJ2-3, the V gene TRBV18, with 8 bases matching TRBD1. The germline V gene has CDR1 KGHSH and CDR2 LQKENI. The CDR3 has 16 amino acids. After removal of 3 bases from V and 4 bases from J, the junction contained 9 bases not matched to a gene. DNA for the CDR3: TGTGCCAGCTCACCCCGACAGGGGAGGATGGCAGATACGCAGTATTTT. This sequence encodes CASSPRQGRMADTQYF.

Many counts were recorded for this clonotype. The chain recombines TRBV5-1 with TRBJ2-1, with 15 bases that match TRBD2. Germline CDR1 reads SGHRS; CDR2 reads YFSETQ. V was pared by 6 bases and J by 7 bases, with 14 bases of the junction left unmatched. There are 18 residues in the CDR3. This CDR3 reads CASTPGLAGGLVRNEQFF. The CDR3 nucleotides are TGCGCCAGCACTCCGGGACTAGCGGGAGGTTTGGTCAGGAATGAGCAGTTCTTC.